The clone carrying this T cell receptor (beta chain) was found once. Its antigen is undetermined. This record belongs to a study of cytomegalovirus exposure and HLA in healthy donors. Findings and limits, study-wide: A later analysis found TCR association rates differed by HLA locus, highest for DRB1 and lowest for HLA-C.

Primers included in the PCR were 60 Vbeta and 13 Jbeta primers. Only in-frame clones appear in the TCRdb table, and some are missing; sequencing was by immunoSEQ multiplex PCR. The sample has around 110,000 clones; around 82% are singletons. CDR1 is SEHNR and CDR2 is FQNEAQ in the germline V gene (reference sequence). V dropped 5 bases and J dropped 1; count of bases not matched to a gene: 9. The CDR3 totals 16 residues. The rearrangement joins TRBV7-9 to TRBJ1-1, with TRBD1 identical over 8 bases. The sequence was collected from a man over 45 in good health and CMV-seronegative. The source material was PBMCs. The CDR3 loop is CASSPHSGTGNTEAFF. CDR3 nucleotides: TGTGCCAGCAGCCCGCACTCCGGGACAGGGAACACTGAAGCTTTCTTT.